This T cell receptor beta chain originates from a study of T cells in Graves' hyperthyroidism and ophthalmopathy. This clonotype showed up just a few times. The CDR3 totals 14 residues. Trimming left V 3 bases short and J 6 bases short, with 15 bases between. The germline CDR1 and CDR2 sequences are MDHEN and SYDVKM. There were TCR beta CDR3 regions amplified from RNA transcripts. TCR CDR3 underwent first-round RT-PCR with the HTBI primer set. TCRdb reprocessed the multiplex PCR reads via MiXCR and lists one record per CDR3 protein. The data hold 450,000 to 650,000 distinct CDR3 sequences, with less than 25% observed a single time. Using 9.5 to 10 ml of fresh peripheral blood, PBMCs were prepared.

The chain combines TRBV28 with TRBJ2-7; no firm D call. The sample consisted of blood. The receptor comes from a man younger than 35 with Graves' hyperthyroidism. This CDR3 reads CASSFGTVLGEQYF. The CDR3 DNA follows: TGTGCCAGCAGTTTCGGCACAGTACTGGGCGAGCAGTACTTC.